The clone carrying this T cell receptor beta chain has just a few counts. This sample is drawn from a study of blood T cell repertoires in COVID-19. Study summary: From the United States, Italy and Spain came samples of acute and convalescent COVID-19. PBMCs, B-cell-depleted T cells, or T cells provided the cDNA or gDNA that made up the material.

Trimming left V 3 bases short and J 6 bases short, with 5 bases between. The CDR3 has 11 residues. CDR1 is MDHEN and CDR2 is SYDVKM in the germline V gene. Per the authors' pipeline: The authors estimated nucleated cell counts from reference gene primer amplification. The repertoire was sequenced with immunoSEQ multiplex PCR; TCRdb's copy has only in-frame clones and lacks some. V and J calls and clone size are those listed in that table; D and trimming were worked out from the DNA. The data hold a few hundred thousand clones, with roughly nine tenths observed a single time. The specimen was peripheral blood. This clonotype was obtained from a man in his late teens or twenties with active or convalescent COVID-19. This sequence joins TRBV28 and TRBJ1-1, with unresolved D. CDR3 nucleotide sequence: TGTGCCAGCAGTTTCGGTGCTGAAGCTTTCTTT. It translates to CASSFGAEAFF.